This T cell receptor (beta chain) originates from a study of vaccination and CD4 T cells after COVID-19. About this clonotype: What it binds is not known.

The Oncomine TCR Beta short-read assay was applied to DNA of cultured CD4+ T cells. TCRdb fed the PCR reads into MiXCR, producing one record per CDR3 protein. This table holds around 16,000 distinct CDR3 sequences, about 35% found once. The trim removed 4 bases at V and 5 bases at J, leaving 11 bases unmatched. This CDR3 comprises 15 residues. The germline CDR1 and CDR2 sequences are DFQATT and SNEGSKA (reference sequence). This sample's treatment: roughly ten-day PBMC culture with coronavirus spike peptide pools or control peptides (ViraFEST assay). Each well received about 2.2 million PBMCs, cultured with 8 to 10 IU/ml IL-2 and approximately 10 ug/ml peptide pools.

This clonotype was sampled from a human donor with COVID-19. The sequenced sample consisted of cultured CD4+ T cells from blood. The gene calls are TRBV20-1 and TRBJ2-5; 9 bases map to TRBD1. In nucleotides, the CDR3 is TGCAGTGCTACGCCTGGACAGGGGTTTAGGGAGACCCAGTACTTC. Protein: CSATPGQGFRETQYF.